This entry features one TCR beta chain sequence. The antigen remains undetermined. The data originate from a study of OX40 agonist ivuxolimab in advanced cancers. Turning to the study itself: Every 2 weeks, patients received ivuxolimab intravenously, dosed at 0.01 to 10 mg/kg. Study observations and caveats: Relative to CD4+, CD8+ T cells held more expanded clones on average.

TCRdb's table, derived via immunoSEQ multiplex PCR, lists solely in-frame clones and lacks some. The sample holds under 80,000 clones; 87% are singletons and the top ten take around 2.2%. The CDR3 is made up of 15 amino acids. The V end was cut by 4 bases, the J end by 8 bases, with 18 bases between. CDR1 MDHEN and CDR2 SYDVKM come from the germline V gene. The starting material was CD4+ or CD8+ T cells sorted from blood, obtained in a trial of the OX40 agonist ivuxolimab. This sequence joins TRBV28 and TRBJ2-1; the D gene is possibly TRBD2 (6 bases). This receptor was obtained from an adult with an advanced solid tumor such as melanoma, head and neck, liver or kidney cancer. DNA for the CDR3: TGTGCCAGCAGTTACCGGGGACTTGCCTCGGATGAGCAGTTCTTC. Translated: CASSYRGLASDEQFF.